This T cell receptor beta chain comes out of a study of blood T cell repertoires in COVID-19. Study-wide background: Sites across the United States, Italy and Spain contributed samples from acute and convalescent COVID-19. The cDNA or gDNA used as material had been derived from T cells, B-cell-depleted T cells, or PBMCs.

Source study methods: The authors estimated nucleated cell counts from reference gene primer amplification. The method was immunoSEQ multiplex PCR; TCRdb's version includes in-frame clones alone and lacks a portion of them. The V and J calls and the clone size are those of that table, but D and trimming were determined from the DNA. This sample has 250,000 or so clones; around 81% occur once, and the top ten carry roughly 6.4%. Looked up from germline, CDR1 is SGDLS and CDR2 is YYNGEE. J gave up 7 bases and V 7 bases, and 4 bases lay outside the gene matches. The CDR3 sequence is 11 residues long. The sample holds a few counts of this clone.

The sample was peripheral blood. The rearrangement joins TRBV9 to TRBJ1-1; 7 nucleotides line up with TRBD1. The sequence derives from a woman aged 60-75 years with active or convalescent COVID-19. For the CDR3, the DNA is TGTGCCAGCCGAGCAGGGGGTGAAGCTTTCTTT. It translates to CASRAGGEAFF.